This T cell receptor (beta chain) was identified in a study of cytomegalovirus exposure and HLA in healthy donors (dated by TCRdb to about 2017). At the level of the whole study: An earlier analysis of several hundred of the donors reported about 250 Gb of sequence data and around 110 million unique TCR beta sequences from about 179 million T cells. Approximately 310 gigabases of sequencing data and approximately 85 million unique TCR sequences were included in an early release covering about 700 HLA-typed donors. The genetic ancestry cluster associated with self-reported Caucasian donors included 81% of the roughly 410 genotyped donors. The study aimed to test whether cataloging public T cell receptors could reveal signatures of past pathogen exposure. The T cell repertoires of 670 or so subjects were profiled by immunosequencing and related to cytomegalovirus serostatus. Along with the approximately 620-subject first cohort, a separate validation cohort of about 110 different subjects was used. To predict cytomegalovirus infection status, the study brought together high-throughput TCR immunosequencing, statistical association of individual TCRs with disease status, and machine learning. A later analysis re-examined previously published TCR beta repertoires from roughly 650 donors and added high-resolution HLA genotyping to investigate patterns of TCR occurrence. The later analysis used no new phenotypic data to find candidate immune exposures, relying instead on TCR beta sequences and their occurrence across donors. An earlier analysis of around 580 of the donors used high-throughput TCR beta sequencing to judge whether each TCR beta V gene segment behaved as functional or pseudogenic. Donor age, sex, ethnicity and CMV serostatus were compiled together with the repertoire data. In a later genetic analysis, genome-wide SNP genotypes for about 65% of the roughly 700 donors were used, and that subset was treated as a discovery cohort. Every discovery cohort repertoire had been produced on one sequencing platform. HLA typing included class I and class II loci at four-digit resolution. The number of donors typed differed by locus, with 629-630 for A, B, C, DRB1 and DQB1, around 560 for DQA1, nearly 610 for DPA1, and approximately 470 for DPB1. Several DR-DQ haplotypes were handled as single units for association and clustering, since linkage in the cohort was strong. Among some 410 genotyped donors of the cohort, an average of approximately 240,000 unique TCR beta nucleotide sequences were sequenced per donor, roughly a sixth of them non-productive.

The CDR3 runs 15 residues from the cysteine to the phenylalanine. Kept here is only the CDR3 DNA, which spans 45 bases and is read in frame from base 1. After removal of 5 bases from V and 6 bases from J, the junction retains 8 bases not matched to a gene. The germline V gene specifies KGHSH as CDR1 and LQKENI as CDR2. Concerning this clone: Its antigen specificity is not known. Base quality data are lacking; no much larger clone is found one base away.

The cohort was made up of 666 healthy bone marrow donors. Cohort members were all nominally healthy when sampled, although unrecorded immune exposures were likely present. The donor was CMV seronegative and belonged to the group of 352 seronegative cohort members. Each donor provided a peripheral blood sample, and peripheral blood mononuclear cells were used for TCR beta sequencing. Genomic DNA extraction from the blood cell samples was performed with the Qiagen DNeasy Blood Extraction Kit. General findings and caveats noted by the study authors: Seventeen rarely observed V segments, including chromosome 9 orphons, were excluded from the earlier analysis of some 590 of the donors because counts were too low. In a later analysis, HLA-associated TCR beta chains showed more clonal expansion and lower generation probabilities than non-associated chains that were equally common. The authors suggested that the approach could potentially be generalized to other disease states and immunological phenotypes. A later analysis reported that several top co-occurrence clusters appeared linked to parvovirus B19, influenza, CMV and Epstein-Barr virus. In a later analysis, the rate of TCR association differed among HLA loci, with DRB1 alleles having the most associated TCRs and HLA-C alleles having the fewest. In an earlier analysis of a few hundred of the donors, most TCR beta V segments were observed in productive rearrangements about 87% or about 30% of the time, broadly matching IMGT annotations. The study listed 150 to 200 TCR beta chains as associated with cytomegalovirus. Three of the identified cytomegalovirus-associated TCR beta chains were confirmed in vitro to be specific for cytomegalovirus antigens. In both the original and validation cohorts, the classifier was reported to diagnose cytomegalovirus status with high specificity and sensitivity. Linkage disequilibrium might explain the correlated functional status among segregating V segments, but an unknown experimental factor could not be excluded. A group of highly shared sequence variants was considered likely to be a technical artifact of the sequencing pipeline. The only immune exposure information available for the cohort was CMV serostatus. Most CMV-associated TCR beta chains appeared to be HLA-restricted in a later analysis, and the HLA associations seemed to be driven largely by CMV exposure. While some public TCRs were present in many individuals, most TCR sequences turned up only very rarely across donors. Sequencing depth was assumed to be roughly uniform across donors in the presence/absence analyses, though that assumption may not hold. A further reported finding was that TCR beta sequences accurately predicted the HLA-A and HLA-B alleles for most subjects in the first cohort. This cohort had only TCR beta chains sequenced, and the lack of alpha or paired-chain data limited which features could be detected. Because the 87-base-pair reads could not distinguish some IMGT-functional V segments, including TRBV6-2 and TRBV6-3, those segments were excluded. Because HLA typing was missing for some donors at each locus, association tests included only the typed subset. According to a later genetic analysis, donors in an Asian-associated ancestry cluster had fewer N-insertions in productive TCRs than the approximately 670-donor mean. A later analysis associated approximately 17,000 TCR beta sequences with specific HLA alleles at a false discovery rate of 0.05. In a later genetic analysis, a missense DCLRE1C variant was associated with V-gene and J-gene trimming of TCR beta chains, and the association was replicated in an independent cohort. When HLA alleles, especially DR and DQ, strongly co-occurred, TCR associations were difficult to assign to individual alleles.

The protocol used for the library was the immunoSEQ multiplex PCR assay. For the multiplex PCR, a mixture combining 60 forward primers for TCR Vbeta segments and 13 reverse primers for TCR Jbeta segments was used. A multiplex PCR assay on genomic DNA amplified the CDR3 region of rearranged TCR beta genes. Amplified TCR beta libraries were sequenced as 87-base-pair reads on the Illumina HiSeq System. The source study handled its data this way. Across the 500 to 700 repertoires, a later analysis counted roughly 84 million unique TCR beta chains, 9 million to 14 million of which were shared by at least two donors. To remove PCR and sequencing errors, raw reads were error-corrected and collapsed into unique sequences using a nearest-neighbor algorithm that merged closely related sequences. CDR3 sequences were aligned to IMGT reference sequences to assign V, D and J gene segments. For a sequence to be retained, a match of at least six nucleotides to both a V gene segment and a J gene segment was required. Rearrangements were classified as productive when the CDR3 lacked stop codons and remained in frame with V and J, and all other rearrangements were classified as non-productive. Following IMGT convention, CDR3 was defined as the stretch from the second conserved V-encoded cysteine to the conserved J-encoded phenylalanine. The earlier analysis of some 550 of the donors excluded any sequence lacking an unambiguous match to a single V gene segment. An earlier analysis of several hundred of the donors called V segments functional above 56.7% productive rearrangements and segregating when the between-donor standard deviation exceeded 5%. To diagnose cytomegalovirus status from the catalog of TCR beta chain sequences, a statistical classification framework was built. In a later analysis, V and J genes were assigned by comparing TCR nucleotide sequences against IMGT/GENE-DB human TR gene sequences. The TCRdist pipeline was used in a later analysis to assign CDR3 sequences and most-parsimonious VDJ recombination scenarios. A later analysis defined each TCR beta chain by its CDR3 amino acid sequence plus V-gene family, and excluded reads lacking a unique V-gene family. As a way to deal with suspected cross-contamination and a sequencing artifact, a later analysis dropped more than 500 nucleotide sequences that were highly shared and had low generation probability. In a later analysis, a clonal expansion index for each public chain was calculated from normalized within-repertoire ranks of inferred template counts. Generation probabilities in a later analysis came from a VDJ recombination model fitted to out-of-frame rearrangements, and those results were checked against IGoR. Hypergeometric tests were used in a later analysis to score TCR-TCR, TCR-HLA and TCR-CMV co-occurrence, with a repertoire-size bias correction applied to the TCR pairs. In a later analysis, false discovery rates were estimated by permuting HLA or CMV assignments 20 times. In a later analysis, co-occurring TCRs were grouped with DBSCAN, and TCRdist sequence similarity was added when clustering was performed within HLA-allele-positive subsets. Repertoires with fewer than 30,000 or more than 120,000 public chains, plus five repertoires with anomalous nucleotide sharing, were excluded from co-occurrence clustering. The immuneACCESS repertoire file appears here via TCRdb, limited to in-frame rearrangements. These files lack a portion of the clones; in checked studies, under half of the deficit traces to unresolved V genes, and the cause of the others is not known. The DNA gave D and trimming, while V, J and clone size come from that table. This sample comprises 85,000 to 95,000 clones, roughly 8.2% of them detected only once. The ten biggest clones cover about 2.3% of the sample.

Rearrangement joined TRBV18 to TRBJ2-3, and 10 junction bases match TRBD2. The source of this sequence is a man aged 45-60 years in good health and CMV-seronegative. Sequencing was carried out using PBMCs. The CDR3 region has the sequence CASSTSSGSRDTQYF. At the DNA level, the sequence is TGTGCCAGCTCAACCTCTAGCGGGAGTCGGGATACGCAGTATTTT.